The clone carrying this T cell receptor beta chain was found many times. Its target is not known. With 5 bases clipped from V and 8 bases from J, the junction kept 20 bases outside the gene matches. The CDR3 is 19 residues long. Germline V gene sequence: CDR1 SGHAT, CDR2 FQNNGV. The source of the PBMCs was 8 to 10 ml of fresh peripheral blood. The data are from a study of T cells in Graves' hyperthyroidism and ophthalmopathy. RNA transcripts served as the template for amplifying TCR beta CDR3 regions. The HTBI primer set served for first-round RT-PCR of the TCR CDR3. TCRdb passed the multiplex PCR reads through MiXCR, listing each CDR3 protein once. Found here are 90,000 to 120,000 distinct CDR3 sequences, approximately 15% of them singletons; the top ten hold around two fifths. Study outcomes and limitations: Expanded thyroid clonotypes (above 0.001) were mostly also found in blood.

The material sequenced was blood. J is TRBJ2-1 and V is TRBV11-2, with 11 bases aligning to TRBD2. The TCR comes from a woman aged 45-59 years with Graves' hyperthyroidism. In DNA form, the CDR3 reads TGTGCCAGCAGCCCAATACTAGCGGGAGTGATACCCAGGCCCCATGAGCAGTTCTTC. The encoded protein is CASSPILAGVIPRPHEQFF.